Below, 26 T cell receptor beta chains from the same sample are listed, as sequenced in a study of regulatory T cells in long-lasting Graves disease. Time point denoted: newly diagnosed GD, antithyroid drugs for less than 3 months. RNA from PBMCs was the source of the TCR library. Arm-PCR of CDR3 regions with iRepertoire HTBI primers generated TCR beta libraries. MiXCR was run by TCRdb on the multiplex PCR reads, yielding one entry per CDR3 protein. The repertoire holds about 470,000 distinct CDR3 sequences, with under 15% as singletons. A further study also used this sample, focusing on T cells in Graves' hyperthyroidism and ophthalmopathy.

The sample was peripheral blood mononuclear cells (PBMCs), taken at new diagnosis, from a patient treated with antithyroid drugs. These receptors were obtained from a woman in her twenties or thirties with Graves disease.

The chain has TRBV27 and TRBJ2-7; D gene uncertain. CDR3 length: 13 residues. Germline V lookup: CDR1 MNHEY, CDR2 SMNVEV (reference sequence). V was cut by 3 bases and J by 1 base, with 7 bases left in between. DNA for the CDR3: TGTGCCAGCAGTTTCGCGCCATCCTACGAGCAGTACTTC. It is translated as CASSFAPSYEQYF.

This clonotype was counted between two and nine times. The J gene is TRBJ1-6, the V gene TRBV11-2; possibly TRBD1 for D (5 bases). Germline V gene lookup returns CDR1 SGHAT and CDR2 FQNNGV. Trimming pared 0 bases from V and 7 bases from J, leaving 7 bases between. The CDR3 contains 14 residues. CDR3 in amino acids: CASSLDWGNSPLHF. The DNA of the CDR3 is TGTGCCAGCAGCTTAGACTGGGGGAATTCACCCCTCCACTTT.

The chain recombines TRBV24-1 with TRBJ2-1, with D possibly being TRBD2 (7 bases). Germline lookup yields CDR1 KGHDR and CDR2 SFDVKD. The CDR3 spans 13 residues. V shed 7 bases and J shed 11 bases, with 17 bases lying between them. The CDR3 sequence: CATSPRGAYKQFF. The CDR3 DNA reads as TGTGCCACCAGCCCACGGGGGGCTTATAAGCAGTTCTTC.

Ten or more counts support this clonotype. This chain links TRBV2 with TRBJ2-1; the match to TRBD2 covers 10 bases. Germline V gives CDR1 SNHLY, CDR2 FYNNEI. V lost 6 bases, J lost 0 bases, and 5 bases stayed unmatched. The CDR3 totals 16 residues. The CDR3: CASSGLAASSYNEQFF. The CDR3 coding sequence is TGTGCCAGCAGCGGACTAGCGGCGAGCTCCTACAATGAGCAGTTCTTC.

This chain connects TRBV24-1 to TRBJ2-2; D uncertain. This CDR3 has 14 amino acids. From germline, CDR1 is KGHDR and CDR2 SFDVKD. Trimming took 4 bases from V and 5 from J, leaving 10 bases between them. The CDR3 region has the DNA TGTGCCACCAGTGACCTGGCTGTAACCGGGGAGCTGTTTTTT. Its translation is CATSDLAVTGELFF.

This clonotype was detected many times. Compared with germline, one end of the junction differs, possibly owing to a read error. The chain employs TRBV7-6 and TRBJ2-1, with a possible D match to TRBD2 (6 bases). The germline CDR1 and CDR2 sequences are SGHVS and FNYEAQ. The CDR3 runs to 14 residues. CDR3: CASSLGGAGNQQFF. DNA of the CDR3: TGTGCCAGCAGCCTCGGAGGAGCGGGCAATCAGCAGTTCTTC.

This clonotype was observed many times. The rearrangement links TRBV6-5 to TRBJ1-1; D not certain. Germline V lookup: CDR1 MNHEY, CDR2 SVGAGI. This CDR3 comprises 11 residues. The V and J ends lost 2 bases and 13 bases respectively, with 11 bases between them. CDR3 residues: CASSYGDIDFF. The CDR3 DNA is TGTGCCAGCAGTTACGGGGATATCGATTTCTTT.

This clonotype was observed at least ten times. J is TRBJ2-1 and V is TRBV11-3; D uncertain. Trimming stripped 4 bases from V and 2 bases from J, with 9 bases between. The germline CDR1 and CDR2 sequences are SGHNT and YENEEA. This CDR3 spans 14 amino acids. The chain's CDR3 is CASSSGPTYNEQFF. CDR3 coding DNA: TGTGCCAGCAGCTCAGGTCCCACCTACAATGAGCAGTTCTTC. The entire variable domain, with the rest obtained from reference TRBV11-3 and TRBJ2-1, is as follows: EAGVVQSPRYKIIEKKQPVAFWCNPISGHNTLYWYLQNLGQGPELLIRYENEEAVDDSQLPKDRFSAERLKGVDSTLKIQPAELGDSAVYLCASSSGPTYNEQFFGPGTRLTVL.

Many counts were recorded for this clonotype. The V gene is TRBV2, the J gene TRBJ2-1, with 8 nucleotides matching TRBD2. This CDR3 comprises 15 residues. The germline gives CDR1 SNHLY, CDR2 FYNNEI. The trim removed 7 bases at V and 7 bases at J, leaving 12 bases unmatched. The CDR3 region has the DNA TGTGCCAGCATAAGGCTAGCGGGCTCCCGAAATGAGCAGTTCTTC. This codes for CASIRLAGSRNEQFF.

The V gene is TRBV28, the J gene TRBJ2-1; D unclear. V was trimmed by 2 bases and J by 5 bases, leaving 10 bases between them. The CDR3 is 14 residues long. Germline-derived CDR1 and CDR2 are MDHEN and SYDVKM. The CDR3 loop reads CASSLGSSHNEQFF. The CDR3 nucleotides read TGTGCCAGCAGTTTAGGATCATCCCACAATGAGCAGTTCTTC. The variable domain in full, with the rest retrieved from reference TRBV28 and TRBJ2-1, is DVKVTQSSRYLVKRTGEKVFLECVQDMDHENMFWYRQDPGLGLRLIYFSYDVKMKEKGDIPEGYSVSREKKERFSLILESASTNQTSMYLCASSLGSSHNEQFFGPGTRLTVL.

There are many counts of this clonotype. The rearrangement uses TRBV7-9 and TRBJ2-1; D perhaps matches TRBD1 (5 bases). The ends were cut back, 4 bases at V and 5 bases at J, with 12 bases in the middle. Germline lookup yields CDR1 SEHNR and CDR2 FQNEAQ (reference sequence). CDR3 length: 14 amino acids. The CDR3 spells CASSSTATDNEQFF. The CDR3, as DNA: TGTGCCAGCAGCTCGACTGCGACAGACAATGAGCAGTTCTTC.

This clonotype was seen a few times. V gene TRBV24-1 combines with J gene TRBJ2-7; tentative D call: TRBD2 (6 bases). Trimming took off 4 bases at V and 4 bases at J, with 16 bases between the two ends. Germline CDR1 KGHDR, CDR2 SFDVKD. This CDR3 is built from 15 residues. CDR3 sequence (DNA): TGTGCCACCAGTGACGCAGGACCGGGAGATTACGAGCAGTACTTC. Protein sequence: CATSDAGPGDYEQYF.

This clonotype was seen only a few times. V and J are TRBV24-1 and TRBJ2-3; D unresolved. The length of the CDR3 is 13 residues. V lost 5 bases and J lost 6, with 11 bases in between. Germline lookup yields CDR1 KGHDR and CDR2 SFDVKD. CDR3 sequence (DNA): TGTGCCACCAGTGCAGAAGCGTGGGATACGCAGTATTTT. Its translation is CATSAEAWDTQYF.

This rearrangement joins TRBV28 to TRBJ2-1, with D tentatively TRBD1 or TRBD2 (6 bases each). The V end was cut by 6 bases, the J end by 1 base, with 25 bases between. There are 19 residues in the CDR3. Germline V lookup: CDR1 MDHEN, CDR2 SYDVKM. CDR3: CASRGDLAARDTSYNEQFF. CDR3 DNA: TGTGCCAGCAGAGGCGATTTAGCGGCACGGGACACGTCCTACAATGAGCAGTTCTTC.

Turning to this clonotype: It is likely a read error: a sequence one base away is far more abundant. The chain recombines TRBV11-2 with TRBJ2-7, with TRBD1 matching 11 bases. Germline CDR1 reads SGHAT; CDR2 reads FQNNGV. The CDR3 has 14 amino acids. V shed 1 base, J shed 7 bases, and the junction held 3 bases outside the gene matches. The CDR3 is CASSLGTGGFEQYF. The CDR3, as DNA: TGTGCCAGCAGCTTAGGGACAGGGGGCTTTGAGCAGTACTTC.

This chain links TRBV11-2 with TRBJ1-5, with 9 bases lining up with TRBD1. Germline lookup yields CDR1 SGHAT and CDR2 FQNNGV. The CDR3 is 15 residues long. With V trimmed by 1 base and J by 6 bases, 4 bases remained unmatched. DNA for the CDR3: TGTGCCAGCAGCTTAGGGGGACAGGGCCGTCAGCCCCAGCATTTT. Translation gives CASSLGGQGRQPQHF. Supplemented by reference TRBV11-2 and TRBJ1-5, the full variable domain reads EAGVAQSPRYKIIEKRQSVAFWCNPISGHATLYWYQQILGQGPKLLIQFQNNGVVDDSQLPKDRFSAERLKGVDSTLKIQPAKLEDSAVYLCASSLGGQGRQPQHFGDGTRLSIL.

This clonotype was found many times. J is TRBJ2-5 and V is TRBV7-6; D is ambiguous. The CDR3 contains 13 residues. Germline V gene data show CDR1 as SGHVS and CDR2 as FNYEAQ. Trimming took 5 bases from V and 2 from J, leaving 9 bases between them. The CDR3, as DNA: TGTGCCAGCAGCGTGGGTCCGCAAGAGACCCAGTACTTC. Protein: CASSVGPQETQYF.

This clonotype showed up just a few times. The germline gene is not matched at one end of the junction; a read error may be the cause. The genes are TRBV10-1 and TRBJ2-3; 9 bases line up with TRBD1. Germline V gene lookup returns CDR1 WNHNN and CDR2 SYGVQD (reference sequence). This CDR3 spans 13 amino acids. The CDR3 region has the DNA TGCGCCAGCAGTCGACCGTCCGGGACAGGGTTCCATTTT. This gives the protein CASSRPSGTGFHF.

The table lists this clonotype with many counts. The CDR3 spells CASKQGPLGYEQYF. The CDR3 coding sequence is TGTGCCAGCAAACAGGGCCCACTCGGCTACGAGCAGTACTTC. The chain carries TRBV2 and TRBJ2-7; possibly TRBD1 for D (6 bases). Trimming took 7 bases from V and 3 from J, leaving 16 bases between them. Germline-derived CDR1 and CDR2 are SNHLY and FYNNEI. This CDR3 is built from 14 residues.

The sample holds a few counts of this clonotype. The chain combines TRBV19 with TRBJ2-7, with D perhaps TRBD1 (6 bases). This CDR3 comprises 17 residues. Germline lookup yields CDR1 LNHDA and CDR2 SQIVND (reference sequence). V was shortened by 3 bases and J by 3 bases, with 21 bases between the two germline ends. The CDR3 here is CASSIPRTQGGIYEQYF. CDR3 sequence (DNA): TGTGCCAGTAGTATTCCCAGGACTCAAGGGGGAATCTACGAGCAGTACTTC.

A word on this clonotype: Since a much larger clone is just one base distant, this may be a read error. This rearrangement joins TRBV5-1 to TRBJ2-7; either TRBD1 or TRBD2 may fit D (5 bases each). This CDR3 has 14 amino acids. Germline V lookup: CDR1 SGHRS, CDR2 YFSETQ. CDR3: CTSSYGGQGYEQYF. CDR3 sequence (DNA): TGCACCAGCAGCTACGGCGGGCAGGGCTACGAGCAGTACTTC.

There are many counts of this clonotype. The gene calls are TRBV12-3 or TRBV12-4 and TRBJ2-1, with TRBD2 matching over 9 bases. After removal of 3 bases from V and 8 bases from J, the junction contained 5 bases not matched to a gene. This CDR3 has 14 amino acids. Here the CDR3 reads CASSFPRLADEQFF. The DNA of the CDR3 is TGTGCCAGCAGTTTCCCCAGACTAGCGGATGAGCAGTTCTTC.

Of note for this clonotype: A much larger clone differs from this one at a single base, so this may be a read error. This chain connects TRBV12-3 or TRBV12-4 to TRBJ2-1; 8 bases agree with TRBD2. The CDR3 runs 15 residues. J was trimmed by 4 bases and V by 5 bases; bases with no gene match: 7. DNA of the CDR3: TGTGCCAGCAGTGTCCATAGCGGGACATACAATGAGCAGTTCTTC. It codes for CASSVHSGTYNEQFF.

This clonotype was picked up a small number of times. The chain is built from TRBV6-1 and TRBJ2-7; TRBD2 agrees at 9 bases. The CDR3 contains 15 residues. After removal of 2 bases from V and 7 bases from J, the junction contained 9 bases not matched to a gene. Germline loops: CDR1 MNHNS, CDR2 SASEGT. This CDR3 is CASSELAGGPGEQYF. The CDR3 DNA reads as TGTGCCAGCAGTGAACTGGCGGGAGGGCCCGGGGAGCAGTACTTC.

This clonotype has more than one count but fewer than ten. V gene TRBV4-1 combines with J gene TRBJ2-7; D possibly corresponds to TRBD1 (6 bases). Trimming shortened V by 3 bases and J by 3 bases, and 15 bases separated the two germline ends. Germline CDR1 MGHRA, CDR2 YSYEKL. CDR3 size: 15 residues. DNA of the CDR3: TGCGCCAGCAGCCAGGGGGACATTGCTCTCTACGAGCAGTACTTC. This encodes CASSQGDIALYEQYF.

The chain employs TRBV5-1 and TRBJ2-3; D may be TRBD2 (5 bases). The J call could be wrong; TRBJ2-7 is a better fit for the DNA end. This CDR3 has 14 amino acids. Germline V gene lookup returns CDR1 SGHRS and CDR2 YFSETQ. In DNA form, the CDR3 reads TGCGCCAGCAGCCCCGGGGATTTTCCCAACGAGCAGTACTTC. Translation gives CASSPGDFPNEQYF.